Below are 11 T cell receptor beta chains sequenced from a single sample in a study of OX40 agonist ivuxolimab in advanced cancers. TCRdb keeps only in-frame clones here, not all; method: immunoSEQ multiplex PCR. This table holds more than 15,000 clones, 78% found once. The source material was CD4+ or CD8+ T cells sorted from blood, sampled in a trial of the OX40 agonist ivuxolimab. The receptors shown here come from an adult with an advanced solid tumor such as melanoma, head and neck, liver or kidney cancer.

The CDR3 protein is CASSPPDLHYNEQFF. In DNA form, the CDR3 reads TGTGCCAGCTCACCACCGGACTTACATTACAATGAGCAGTTCTTC. The chain combines TRBV18 with TRBJ2-1; D possibly corresponds to TRBD2 (5 bases). The CDR3 consists of 15 residues. The germline gives CDR1 KGHSH, CDR2 LQKENI. V was clipped by 0 bases and J by 4 bases, with 10 bases between them.

The genes are TRBV28 and TRBJ2-1; TRBD1 or TRBD2 may be the D gene (5 bases each). Germline loops: CDR1 MDHEN, CDR2 SYDVKM. The CDR3 is 13 residues long. Trimming left V 5 bases short and J 12 bases short, with 17 bases between. CDR3 residues: CASSTHGAYGQFF. As DNA, the CDR3 is TGTGCCAGCAGTACACACGGGGCCTACGGGCAGTTCTTC.

The chain has TRBV11-2 and TRBJ1-5; no reliable D call. The CDR3 extends over 15 amino acids. V was clipped by 0 bases and J by 9 bases, with 15 bases between them. Germline assignment: CDR1 SGHAT and CDR2 FQNNGV. The CDR3 region has the DNA TGTGCCAGCAGCTTAGAAGGACGGCCCGGGATGCCCCAGCATTTT. Amino acids: CASSLEGRPGMPQHF.

The rearrangement links TRBV5-6 to TRBJ1-2, with a tentative D call TRBD1 (6 bases). This CDR3 spans 15 amino acids. V lost 4 bases and J 4 bases, leaving 17 bases between the germline ends. CDR1 is SGHDT, CDR2 YYEEEE, per germline. The CDR3 DNA follows: TGTGCCAGCAGCCACAGGGAGATTCGGGGCTATGGCTACACCTTC. This encodes CASSHREIRGYGYTF.

The chain joins TRBV19 to TRBJ1-1; D is unresolved. The ends were cut back, 1 base at V and 3 bases at J, with 9 bases in the middle. This CDR3 region has 14 residues. The germline CDR1 and CDR2 sequences are LNHDA and SQIVND (reference sequence). The CDR3 loop reads CASSIGAGYTEAFF. The CDR3 region has the DNA TGTGCCAGTAGTATAGGTGCGGGCTACACTGAAGCTTTCTTT.

This sequence joins TRBV28 and TRBJ2-1; TRBD2 is a possible D gene (6 bases). Looked up from germline, CDR1 is MDHEN and CDR2 is SYDVKM. This CDR3 spans 18 amino acids. The ends were cut back, 2 bases at V and 5 bases at J, with 22 bases in the middle. The CDR3 reads CASSLNRLGEGGDNEQFF. The CDR3 DNA reads as TGTGCCAGCAGTTTAAACAGGCTAGGTGAAGGCGGGGACAATGAGCAGTTCTTC.

J is TRBJ2-7 and V is TRBV27, with D unresolved. Trimming left V 3 bases short and J 1 base short, with 7 bases between. Germline V gene data show CDR1 as MNHEY and CDR2 as SMNVEV (reference sequence). The CDR3 covers 13 residues. The CDR3 coding sequence is TGTGCCAGCAGTTTCGGTGAGTCCTACGAGCAGTACTTC. Translating gives CASSFGESYEQYF.

For the CDR3, the DNA is TGTGCCAGCAGTTTATCAGGGGGCTACGAGCAGTACTTC. Protein sequence: CASSLSGGYEQYF. The chain couples TRBV27 to TRBJ2-7; D may be TRBD1 (6 bases). The germline V gene encodes CDR1 MNHEY and CDR2 SMNVEV (reference sequence). V was clipped by 0 bases and J by 3 bases, with 6 bases between them. This CDR3 contains 13 residues.

This sequence joins TRBV19 and TRBJ2-1; a weak D match, TRBD1 (6 bases). This CDR3 has 14 residues. V dropped 5 bases and J dropped 8 bases, with 16 bases sitting between them. Germline V gene lookup returns CDR1 LNHDA and CDR2 SQIVND (reference sequence). CDR3 sequence: CASSPYRGGDEQFF. The CDR3 nucleotides read TGTGCCAGTAGTCCTTATCGTGGGGGCGATGAGCAGTTCTTC.

J is TRBJ2-2 and V is TRBV4-1, with D tentatively TRBD2 (5 bases). Germline V gene sequence: CDR1 MGHRA, CDR2 YSYEKL. Trimming pared 2 bases from V and 6 bases from J, leaving 10 bases between. The CDR3 is 14 amino acids. The CDR3 loop reads CASSQSSGAGELFF. The CDR3 DNA follows: TGCGCCAGCAGCCAAAGTTCCGGGGCCGGGGAGCTGTTTTTT.

This chain uses TRBV6-6 with TRBJ1-5; a possible D gene is TRBD1 (5 bases). Trimming cost V 2 bases and J 5 bases, with 10 bases left between them. The CDR3 is made up of 14 amino acids. Germline CDR1 MNHNY, CDR2 SVGAGI (reference sequence). The CDR3 region has the DNA TGTGCCAGCAGTTACGCAGGGTCGGATCAGCCCCAGCATTTT. Protein sequence: CASSYAGSDQPQHF.